A selection of T cell receptor beta chains follows, all from one sample in a study of cytomegalovirus exposure and HLA in healthy donors. TCRdb's copy holds only in-frame clones and misses some; the assay was immunoSEQ multiplex PCR. The table shows about 160,000 clones, with under 70% occurring only once. Sequenced sample: PBMCs. The source of these receptors is a woman between 40 and 55 years old in good health and CMV-seropositive. CDR3s include the opening cysteine and the closing phenylalanine or tryptophan. A D gene is named only where the DNA matches it firmly. Part of the rows lack a size; the others show once, few, many or a class for expanded clones.

V gene: TRBV27
J gene: TRBJ2-1
CDR3 length: 15
clone size: NA
D gene: TRBD2
CDR3 protein: CASSLSRGRLTEQFF
CDR3 DNA: TGTGCCAGCAGTTTATCTCGCGGGAGGTTAACTGAGCAGTTCTTC

V gene: TRBV21-1
J gene: TRBJ1-5
CDR3 length: 16
clone size: NA
D gene: NA
CDR3 protein: CASSKGDSAYNQPQHF
CDR3 DNA: TGTGCCAGCAGCAAGGGGGACAGCGCCTACAATCAGCCCCAGCATTTT

V gene: TRBV19
J gene: TRBJ2-5
CDR3 length: 16
clone size: NA
D gene: NA
CDR3 protein: CASSFSSAGLQETQYF
CDR3 DNA: TGTGCCAGTAGTTTCTCCTCGGCGGGCCTACAAGAGACCCAGTACTTC

V gene: TRBV21-1
J gene: TRBJ2-2
CDR3 length: 14
clone size: NA
D gene: NA
CDR3 protein: CASSRRRVAGELFF
CDR3 DNA: TGTGCCAGCAGCAGGCGCAGGGTCGCCGGGGAGCTGTTTTTT

V gene: TRBV19
J gene: TRBJ2-7
CDR3 length: 14
clone size: NA
D gene: NA
CDR3 protein: CASSSAGPRYEQYF
CDR3 DNA: TGTGCCAGTAGTTCCGCGGGACCGCGCTACGAGCAGTACTTC

V gene: TRBV7-2
J gene: TRBJ2-7
CDR3 length: 15
clone size: few
D gene: TRBD1
CDR3 protein: CASTPTGSIKREQYF
CDR3 DNA: TGTGCCAGCACTCCGACAGGGTCAATTAAGAGGGAGCAGTACTTC

V gene: TRBV4-2
J gene: TRBJ1-1
CDR3 length: 17
clone size: NA
D gene: NA
CDR3 protein: CASSRGQGEGGNTEAFF
CDR3 DNA: TGTGCCAGCAGCCGCGGCCAAGGGGAGGGCGGTAACACTGAAGCTTTCTTT

V gene: TRBV19
J gene: TRBJ2-7
CDR3 length: 18
clone size: NA
D gene: TRBD1
CDR3 protein: CASRPSGGGPLYAYEQYF
CDR3 DNA: TGTGCCAGTCGCCCCTCAGGGGGCGGTCCTTTGTACGCCTACGAGCAGTACTTC

V gene: TRBV7-9
J gene: TRBJ1-5
CDR3 length: 15
clone size: NA
D gene: NA
CDR3 protein: CASSHSEGFGQPQHF
CDR3 DNA: TGTGCCAGCAGCCACTCAGAGGGATTCGGGCAGCCCCAGCATTTT

V gene: TRBV19
J gene: TRBJ1-1
CDR3 length: 15
clone size: NA
D gene: NA
CDR3 protein: CASRKGLAGNTEAFF
CDR3 DNA: TGTGCCAGTAGGAAGGGGTTGGCAGGGAACACTGAAGCTTTCTTT

V gene: TRBV6-1
J gene: TRBJ1-1
CDR3 length: 15
clone size: NA
D gene: NA
CDR3 protein: CASSEARVLGGEAFF
CDR3 DNA: TGTGCCAGCAGTGAAGCTAGAGTCTTGGGGGGTGAAGCTTTCTTT